This T cell receptor (beta chain) is from a study of T-cell memory formation after mild COVID-19. This CDR3 is 14 amino acids long. CDR1 is SGHNT, CDR2 YYREEE, per germline (reference sequence). V was cut by 3 bases and J by 0 bases, with 9 bases left in between. This clonotype was recorded a few times. The TCR alpha and TCR beta cDNA libraries, bearing sample barcodes and UMIs, were generated by 5'RACE using constant-segment primers. MiXCR was run by TCRdb on the 5' RACE reads, yielding one entry per CDR3 protein. The data show a few hundred thousand distinct CDR3 sequences, more than 15% seen once. What was sequenced was PBMCs or a T cell subset sorted from them (not recorded which). The clonotype comes from a man younger than 30 who had mild COVID-19 (a few samples of this study predate the infection). Cell type and time point are not known. The V gene is TRBV5-4, the J gene TRBJ1-1; no firm D call. The CDR3, as DNA: TGTGCCAGCAGCTCGAGGTCGTTGAACACTGAAGCTTTCTTT. Translating it yields CASSSRSLNTEAFF.